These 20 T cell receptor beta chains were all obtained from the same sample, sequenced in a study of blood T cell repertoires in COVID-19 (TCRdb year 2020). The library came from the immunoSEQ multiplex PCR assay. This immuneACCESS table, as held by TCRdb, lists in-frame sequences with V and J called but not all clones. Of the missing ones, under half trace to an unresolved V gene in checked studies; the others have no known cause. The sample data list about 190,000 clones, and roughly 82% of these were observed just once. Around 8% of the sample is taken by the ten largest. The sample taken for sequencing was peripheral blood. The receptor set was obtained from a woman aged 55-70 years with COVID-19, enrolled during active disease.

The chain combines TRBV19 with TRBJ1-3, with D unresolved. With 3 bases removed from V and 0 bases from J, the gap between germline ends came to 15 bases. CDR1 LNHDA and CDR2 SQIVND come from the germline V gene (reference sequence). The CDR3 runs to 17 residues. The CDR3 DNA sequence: TGTGCCAGTAGTATCTCGACTGACCTCCGCTCTGGAAACACCATATATTTT. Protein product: CASSISTDLRSGNTIYF.

CDR3 residues: CASSYSRDSAQPQHF. CDR3 DNA sequence: TGTGCCAGCAGTTACTCGCGCGACAGTGCTCAGCCCCAGCATTTT. The chain has TRBV6-5 and TRBJ1-5, with a possible D match to TRBD1 (5 bases). The CDR3 runs to 15 residues. The germline V gene encodes CDR1 MNHEY and CDR2 SVGAGI. With 0 bases removed from V and 6 bases from J, the gap between germline ends came to 12 bases.

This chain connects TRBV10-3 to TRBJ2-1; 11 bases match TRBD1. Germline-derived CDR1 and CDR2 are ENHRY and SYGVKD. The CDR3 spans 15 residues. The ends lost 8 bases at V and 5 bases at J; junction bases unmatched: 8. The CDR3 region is CAIGWTGGENNEQFF. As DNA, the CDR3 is TGTGCCATCGGATGGACAGGGGGCGAGAACAATGAGCAGTTCTTC.

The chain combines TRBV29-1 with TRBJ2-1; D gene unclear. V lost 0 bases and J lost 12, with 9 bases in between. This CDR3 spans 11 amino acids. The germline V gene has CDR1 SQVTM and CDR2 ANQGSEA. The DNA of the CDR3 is TGCAGCGTTGAAGATCTATCAAGGCAGTTCTTC. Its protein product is CSVEDLSRQFF.

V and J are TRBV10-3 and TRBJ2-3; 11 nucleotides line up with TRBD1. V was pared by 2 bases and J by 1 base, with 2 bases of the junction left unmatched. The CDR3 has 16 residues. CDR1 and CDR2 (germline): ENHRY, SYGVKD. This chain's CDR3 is CAISEGQGAGTDTQYF. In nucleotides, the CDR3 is TGTGCCATCAGTGAGGGACAGGGGGCAGGCACAGATACGCAGTATTTT.

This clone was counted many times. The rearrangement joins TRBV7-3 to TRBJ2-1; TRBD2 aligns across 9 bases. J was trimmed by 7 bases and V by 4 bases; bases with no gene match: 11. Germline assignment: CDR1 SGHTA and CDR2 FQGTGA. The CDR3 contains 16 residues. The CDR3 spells CASSSYGGGARNEQFF. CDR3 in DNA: TGTGCCAGCAGCTCCTATGGCGGGGGGGCCCGAAATGAGCAGTTCTTC.

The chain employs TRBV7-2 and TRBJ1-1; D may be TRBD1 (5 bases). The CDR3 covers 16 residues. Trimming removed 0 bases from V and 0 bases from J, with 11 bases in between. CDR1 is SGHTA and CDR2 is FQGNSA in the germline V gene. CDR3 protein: CASSLATGPMNTEAFF. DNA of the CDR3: TGTGCCAGCAGCTTAGCTACAGGACCTATGAACACTGAAGCTTTCTTT.

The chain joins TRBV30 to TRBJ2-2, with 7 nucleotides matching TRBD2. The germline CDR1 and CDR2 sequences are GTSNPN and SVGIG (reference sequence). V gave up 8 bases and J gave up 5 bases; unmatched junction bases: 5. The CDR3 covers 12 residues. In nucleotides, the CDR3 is TGTGCCCGTGGGGAGGGAACCGGGGAGCTGTTTTTT. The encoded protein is CARGEGTGELFF.

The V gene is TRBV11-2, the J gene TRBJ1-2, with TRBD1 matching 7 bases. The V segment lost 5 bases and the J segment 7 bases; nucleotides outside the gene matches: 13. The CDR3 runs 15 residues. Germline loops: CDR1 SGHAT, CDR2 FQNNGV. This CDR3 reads CASSEPQGERSGYTF. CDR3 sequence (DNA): TGTGCCAGCAGCGAACCTCAGGGGGAACGGAGTGGCTACACCTTC.

For the CDR3, the DNA is TGTGCCAGCAGCTTAGGCAGAATGAACTATGGCTACACCTTC. It codes for CASSLGRMNYGYTF. This chain uses TRBV7-2 with TRBJ1-2; D not resolved. The CDR3 totals 14 residues. Germline V gene data show CDR1 as SGHTA and CDR2 as FQGNSA. Trimming removed 1 base at V and 2 bases at J, with 8 bases between.

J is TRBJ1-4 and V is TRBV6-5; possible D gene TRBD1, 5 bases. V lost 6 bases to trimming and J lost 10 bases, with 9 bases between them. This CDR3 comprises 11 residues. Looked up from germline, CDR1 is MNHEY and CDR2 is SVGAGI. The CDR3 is CASRGGGKLFF. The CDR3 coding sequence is TGTGCCAGCAGGGGGGGTGGAAAACTGTTTTTT.

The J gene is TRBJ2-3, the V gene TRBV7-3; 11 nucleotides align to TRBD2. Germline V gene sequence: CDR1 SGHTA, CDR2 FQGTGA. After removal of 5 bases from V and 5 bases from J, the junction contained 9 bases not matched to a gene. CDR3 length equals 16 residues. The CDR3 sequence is CASSPIAGGPIDTQYF. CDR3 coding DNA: TGTGCCAGCAGCCCTATAGCGGGAGGGCCGATAGATACGCAGTATTTT.

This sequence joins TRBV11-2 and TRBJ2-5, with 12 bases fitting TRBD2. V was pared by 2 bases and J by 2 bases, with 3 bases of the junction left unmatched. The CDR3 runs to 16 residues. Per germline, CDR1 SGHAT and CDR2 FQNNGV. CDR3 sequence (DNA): TGTGCCAGCAGCTTAAATCTAGCGGGGGGGCAAGAGACCCAGTACTTC. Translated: CASSLNLAGGQETQYF.

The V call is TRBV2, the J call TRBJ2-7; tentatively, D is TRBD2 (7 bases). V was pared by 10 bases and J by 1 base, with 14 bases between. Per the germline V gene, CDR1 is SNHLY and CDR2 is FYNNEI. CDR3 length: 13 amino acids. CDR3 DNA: TGTGCCATCGTTAGGGGGGGGTCCTACGAGCAGTACTTC. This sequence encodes CAIVRGGSYEQYF.

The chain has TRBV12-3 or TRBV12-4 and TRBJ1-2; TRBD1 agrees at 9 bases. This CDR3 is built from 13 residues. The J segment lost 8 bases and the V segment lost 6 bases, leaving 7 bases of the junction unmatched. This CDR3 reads CASSPGQGRGYTF. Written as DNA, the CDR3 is TGTGCCAGCAGCCCAGGACAGGGGAGGGGCTACACCTTC.

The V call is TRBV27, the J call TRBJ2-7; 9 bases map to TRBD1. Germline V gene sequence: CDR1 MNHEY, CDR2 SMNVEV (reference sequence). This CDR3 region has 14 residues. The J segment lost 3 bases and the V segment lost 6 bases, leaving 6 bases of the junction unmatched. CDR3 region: CASRKPGQGYEQYF. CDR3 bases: TGTGCCAGCAGAAAACCGGGACAGGGCTACGAGCAGTACTTC.

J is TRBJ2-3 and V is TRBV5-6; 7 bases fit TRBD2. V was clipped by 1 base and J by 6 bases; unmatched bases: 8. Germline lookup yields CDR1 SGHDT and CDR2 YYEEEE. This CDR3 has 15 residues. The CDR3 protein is CASSLRAGREDTQYF. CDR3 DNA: TGTGCCAGCAGCTTGCGGGCAGGGCGGGAGGATACGCAGTATTTT.

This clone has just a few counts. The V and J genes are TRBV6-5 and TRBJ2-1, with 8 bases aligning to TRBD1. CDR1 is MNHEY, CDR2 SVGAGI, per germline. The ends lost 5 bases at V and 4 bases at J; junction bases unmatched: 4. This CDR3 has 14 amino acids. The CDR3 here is CASSNGQGYNEQFF. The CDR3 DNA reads TGTGCCAGCAGTAACGGACAGGGTTACAATGAGCAGTTCTTC.

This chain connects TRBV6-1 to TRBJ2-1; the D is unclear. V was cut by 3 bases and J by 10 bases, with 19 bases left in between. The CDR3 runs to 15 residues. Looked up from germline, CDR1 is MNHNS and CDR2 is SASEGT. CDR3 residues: CASSDFGRQLGEQFF. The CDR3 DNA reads TGTGCCAGCAGTGATTTCGGCAGGCAACTTGGCGAGCAGTTCTTC.

The chain's CDR3 is CASSSRNGGRNEQFF. For the CDR3, the DNA is TGTGCCAGCAGCTCTAGGAACGGGGGTCGGAATGAGCAGTTCTTC. V is TRBV7-6 and J is TRBJ2-1; TRBD2 is a possible D gene (6 bases). The CDR3 is made up of 15 amino acids. V lost 4 bases to trimming and J lost 7 bases, with 17 bases between them. Germline V gene sequence: CDR1 SGHVS, CDR2 FNYEAQ.